The 18 T cell receptor beta chains given below trace back to one sample, sequenced in a study of shared clonotypes between healthy human individuals. CD45RO-negative CD8 cells positively selected for CCR7 made up the naive population, which excluded terminally differentiated effector memory CD45RA+ cells. Repertoires were generated with immunoSEQ multiplex PCR, while TCRdb's copy carries only in-frame clones and drops some. The sample has hundreds of thousands of clones, 92% seen once. Sequencing used naive CD8+ T cells sorted from blood. The origin of the receptors is a man aged 25-40 years in good health.

This chain connects TRBV5-1 to TRBJ2-1, with TRBD2 matching over 11 bases. J gave up 4 bases and V 5 bases, and 5 bases lay outside the gene matches. The CDR3 is 15 residues long. The germline CDR1 and CDR2 sequences are SGHRS and YFSETQ. In DNA, the CDR3 is TGCGCCAGCAGGTCCGGGACTAGCGGATACAATGAGCAGTTCTTC. This sequence encodes CASRSGTSGYNEQFF.

The chain links TRBV27 to TRBJ2-1, with D perhaps TRBD1 (5 bases). The CDR3 is made up of 14 amino acids. The germline gives CDR1 MNHEY, CDR2 SMNVEV (reference sequence). V was cut by 4 bases and J by 4 bases, with 11 bases left in between. The CDR3 DNA sequence: TGTGCCAGCAGTTCGGACATACTTTACAATGAGCAGTTCTTC. Translation gives CASSSDILYNEQFF.

The chain uses TRBV5-1 and TRBJ2-1; maybe TRBD2 (5 bases). The CDR3 is 17 residues long. The V and J ends lost 0 bases and 1 base respectively, with 14 bases between them. Germline CDR1 reads SGHRS; CDR2 reads YFSETQ. The CDR3 reads CASSLGPSGSSYNEQFF. CDR3 DNA: TGCGCCAGCAGCTTGGGTCCGTCGGGATCGTCCTACAATGAGCAGTTCTTC.

This clone appeared once. The chain recombines TRBV10-3 with TRBJ1-2, with 7 positions matching TRBD1. From germline, CDR1 is ENHRY and CDR2 SYGVKD. The CDR3 is 15 residues long. With V trimmed by 0 bases and J by 6 bases, 7 bases remained unmatched. The CDR3, as DNA: TGTGCCATCAGTGAGTCGTTCAGGGGGTCCCATGGCTACACCTTC. Translating it yields CAISESFRGSHGYTF.

This sequence joins TRBV28 and TRBJ1-4, with a tentative D call TRBD1 (5 bases). The germline CDR1 and CDR2 sequences are MDHEN and SYDVKM. The CDR3 length is 14 residues. The V gene lost 8 bases and the J gene lost 1 base, with 11 bases spanning the gap. The CDR3 DNA follows: TGTGCCAGCCGGCTCAGGGAAACTAATGAAAAACTGTTTTTT. This encodes CASRLRETNEKLFF.

This clone was observed a single time. In the same sample, other DNA sequences code for this CDR3. The V gene is TRBV5-1, the J gene TRBJ2-7; TRBD1 agrees at 8 bases. Germline CDR1 reads SGHRS; CDR2 reads YFSETQ. V dropped 3 bases and J dropped 3; count of bases not matched to a gene: 2. This CDR3 has 13 residues. The CDR3, as DNA: TGCGCCAGCAGCTCCGGACAGGGCTACGAGCAGTACTTC. Encoded protein: CASSSGQGYEQYF.

The chain is built from TRBV27 and TRBJ2-5; unclear D gene. Germline V lookup: CDR1 MNHEY, CDR2 SMNVEV (reference sequence). CDR3 length equals 15 residues. Between the trimmed V and J ends, which lost 6 bases and 3 bases, there was a span of 17 bases. In DNA, the CDR3 is TGTGCCAGCAGCCAACTTCCCGGTACGGAAGAGACCCAGTACTTC. This encodes CASSQLPGTEETQYF.

The rearrangement joins TRBV14 to TRBJ2-1; unclear D gene. V was pared by 5 bases and J by 2 bases, with 16 bases between. This CDR3 spans 16 amino acids. The V gene's germline CDR1 is SGHDN and CDR2 FVKESK. CDR3 nucleotide sequence: TGTGCCAGCAGCGAGGCGAGGCAGCAGCCCTACAATGAGCAGTTCTTC. Protein sequence: CASSEARQQPYNEQFF.

The chain has TRBV10-1 and TRBJ2-7; tentatively, D is TRBD2 (5 bases). V lost 3 bases and J lost 3, with 12 bases in between. Per the germline V gene, CDR1 is WNHNN and CDR2 is SYGVQD (reference sequence). This CDR3 is 14 amino acids long. The CDR3 protein is CASSDEGKGYEQYF. CDR3 coding DNA: TGCGCCAGCAGTGACGAGGGCAAGGGCTACGAGCAGTACTTC.

The CDR3 reads CASSRKRGGYGYTF. In nucleotides, the CDR3 is TGTGCCAGCAGCCGGAAGAGGGGGGGATATGGCTACACCTTC. This chain uses TRBV28 with TRBJ1-2; D might be TRBD1 (6 bases). This CDR3 comprises 14 residues. V was shortened by 6 bases and J by 5 bases, with 16 bases between the two germline ends. In germline, CDR1 is MDHEN, CDR2 SYDVKM.

The chain links TRBV29-1 to TRBJ2-5; no firm D call. Trimming shortened V by 0 bases and J by 7 bases, and 15 bases separated the two germline ends. The CDR3 spans 14 residues. Germline V gene lookup returns CDR1 SQVTM and CDR2 ANQGSEA. As DNA, the CDR3 is TGCAGCGTTGAAGATAACACCAACTATGCGACCCAGTACTTC. It specifies CSVEDNTNYATQYF.

This clone was picked up one time. The rearrangement uses TRBV10-3 and TRBJ2-3; D possibly matches TRBD1 or TRBD2 (5 bases each). CDR3 length: 15 amino acids. CDR1 is ENHRY, CDR2 SYGVKD, per germline. V was clipped by 6 bases and J by 2 bases, with 15 bases between them. CDR3 region: CAISGTISDTDTQYF. DNA of the CDR3: TGTGCCATCAGCGGGACGATTTCCGACACAGATACGCAGTATTTT.

The chain combines TRBV2 with TRBJ2-7, with 11 positions matching TRBD2. The V gene end was trimmed by 6 bases and the J gene end by 7 bases; junction bases not matched to a gene: 8. The CDR3 consists of 14 residues. Germline CDR1 SNHLY, CDR2 FYNNEI. The DNA for the CDR3 is TGTGCCAGCAGGAGACTAGCGGGAACGGGGGAGCAGTACTTC. It codes for CASRRLAGTGEQYF.

This clone was found once. A much larger clone differs from this one at a single base, so this may be a read error. Other DNA sequences of this sample code for an identical CDR3. V is TRBV2 and J is TRBJ1-1; unclear D gene. The CDR3 covers 12 residues. V was cut by 4 bases and J by 1 base, with 4 bases left in between. Looked up from germline, CDR1 is SNHLY and CDR2 is FYNNEI. The chain's CDR3 is CASSGGNTEAFF. The CDR3 bases are TGTGCCAGCAGTGGGGGGAACACTGAAGCTTTCTTT.

This clone was detected only a few times. V gene TRBV30 combines with J gene TRBJ2-2; 9 bases are a match to TRBD2. With V trimmed by 1 base and J by 1 base, 1 base remained unmatched. CDR1 and CDR2 (germline): GTSNPN, SVGIG (reference sequence). This CDR3 spans 15 amino acids. The CDR3 region is CAWSELAGNTGELFF. The CDR3 coding sequence is TGTGCCTGGAGTGAACTAGCGGGGAACACCGGGGAGCTGTTTTTT. Combining the CDR3 with reference TRBV30 and TRBJ2-2 gives the whole variable domain SQTIHQWPATLVQPVGSPLSLECTVEGTSNPNLYWYRQAAGRGLQLLFYSVGIGQISSEVPQNLSASRPQDRQFILSSKKLLLSDSGFYLCAWSELAGNTGELFFGEGSRLTVL.

The chain employs TRBV2 and TRBJ2-6; D is ambiguous. Germline CDR1 reads SNHLY; CDR2 reads FYNNEI. The CDR3 has 16 residues. V dropped 2 bases and J dropped 3 bases, with 11 bases sitting between them. The CDR3 here is CASSELRVDGANVLTF. CDR3 nucleotides: TGTGCCAGCAGTGAATTACGGGTCGATGGGGCCAACGTCCTGACTTTC.

This clone has only a few counts. This sequence joins TRBV19 and TRBJ2-7; possible D gene TRBD1, 6 bases. The CDR3 runs 14 residues. The V gene lost 5 bases and the J gene lost 0 bases, with 11 bases spanning the gap. Germline assignment: CDR1 LNHDA and CDR2 SQIVND (reference sequence). The DNA of the CDR3 is TGTGCCAGTAGTCTCTCGGACAGCTCCTACGAGCAGTACTTC. Translation gives CASSLSDSSYEQYF.

This chain links TRBV4-1 with TRBJ1-1; possible D gene TRBD1, 5 bases. Germline values: CDR1 MGHRA, CDR2 YSYEKL. CDR3 length equals 14 residues. V was clipped by 2 bases and J by 3 bases, with 10 bases between them. The CDR3 nucleotides read TGCGCCAGCAGCCAACTGGGGGAGTACACTGAAGCTTTCTTT. Translated, it gives CASSQLGEYTEAFF.